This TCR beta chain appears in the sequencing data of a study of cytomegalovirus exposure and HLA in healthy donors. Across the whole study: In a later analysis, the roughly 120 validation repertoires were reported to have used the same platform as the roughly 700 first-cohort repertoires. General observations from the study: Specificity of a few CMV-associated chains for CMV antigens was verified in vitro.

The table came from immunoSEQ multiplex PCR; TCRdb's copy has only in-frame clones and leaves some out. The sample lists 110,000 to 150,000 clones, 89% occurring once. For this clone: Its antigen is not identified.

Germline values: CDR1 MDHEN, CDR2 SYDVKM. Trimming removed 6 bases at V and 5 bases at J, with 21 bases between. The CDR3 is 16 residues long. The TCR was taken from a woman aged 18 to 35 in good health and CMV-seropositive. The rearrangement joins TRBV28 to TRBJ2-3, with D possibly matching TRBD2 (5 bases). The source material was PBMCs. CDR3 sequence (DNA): TGTGCCAGCAGCCTTGAGGGTTGGGCCCGGCGAGATACGCAGTATTTT. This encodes CASSLEGWARRDTQYF.